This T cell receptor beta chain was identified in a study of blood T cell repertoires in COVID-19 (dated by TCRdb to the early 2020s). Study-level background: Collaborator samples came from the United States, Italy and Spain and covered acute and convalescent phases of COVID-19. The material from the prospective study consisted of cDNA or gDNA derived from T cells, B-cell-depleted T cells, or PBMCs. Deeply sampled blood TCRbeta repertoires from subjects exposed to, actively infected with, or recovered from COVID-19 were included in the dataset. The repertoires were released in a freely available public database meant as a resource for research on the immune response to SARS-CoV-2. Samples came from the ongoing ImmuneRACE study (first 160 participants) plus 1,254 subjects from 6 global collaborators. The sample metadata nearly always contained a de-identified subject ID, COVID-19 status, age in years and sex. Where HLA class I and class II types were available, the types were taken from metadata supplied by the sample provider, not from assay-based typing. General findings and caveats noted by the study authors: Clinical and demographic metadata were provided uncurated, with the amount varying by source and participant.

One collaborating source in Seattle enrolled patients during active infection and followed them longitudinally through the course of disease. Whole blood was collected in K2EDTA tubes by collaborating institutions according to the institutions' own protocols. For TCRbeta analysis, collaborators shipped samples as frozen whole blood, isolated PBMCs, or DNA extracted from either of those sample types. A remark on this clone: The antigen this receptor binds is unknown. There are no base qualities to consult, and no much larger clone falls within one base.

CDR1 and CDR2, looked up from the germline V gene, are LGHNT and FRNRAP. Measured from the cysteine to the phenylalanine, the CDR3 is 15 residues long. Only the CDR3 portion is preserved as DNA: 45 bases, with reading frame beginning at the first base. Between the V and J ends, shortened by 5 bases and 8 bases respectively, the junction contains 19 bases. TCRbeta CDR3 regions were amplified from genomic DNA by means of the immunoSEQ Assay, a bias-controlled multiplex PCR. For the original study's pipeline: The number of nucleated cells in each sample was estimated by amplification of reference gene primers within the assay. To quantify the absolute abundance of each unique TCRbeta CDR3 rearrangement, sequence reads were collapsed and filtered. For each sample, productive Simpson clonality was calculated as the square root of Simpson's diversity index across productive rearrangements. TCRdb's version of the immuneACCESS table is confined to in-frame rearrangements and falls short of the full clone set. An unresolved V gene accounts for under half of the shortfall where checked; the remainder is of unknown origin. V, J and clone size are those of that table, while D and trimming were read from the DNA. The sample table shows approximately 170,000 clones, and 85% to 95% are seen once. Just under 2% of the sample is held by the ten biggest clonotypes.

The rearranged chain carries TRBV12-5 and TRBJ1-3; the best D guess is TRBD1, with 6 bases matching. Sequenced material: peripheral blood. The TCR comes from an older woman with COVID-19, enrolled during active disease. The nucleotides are TGTGCTAGTGGTCCCCCGGGACATGATATAGACACCATATATTTT. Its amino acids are CASGPPGHDIDTIYF.